Below are 18 T cell receptor beta chains sequenced from a single sample in a study of shared clonotypes between healthy human individuals. Sequenced by immunoSEQ multiplex PCR; TCRdb stores in-frame clones only, minus some. Among about 1 million clones, 70% to 80% were seen once, and the ten largest hold approximately 1.5%. Sequencing was performed on memory CD4+ T cells sorted from blood. Subset given: CD45RA-negative fraction. These receptors came from a man between 18 and 35 years old in good health.

This chain joins TRBV10-3 and TRBJ2-1; 7 nucleotides line up with TRBD2. J gave up 3 bases and V 0 bases, and 2 bases lay outside the gene matches. This CDR3 has 15 amino acids. Per germline, CDR1 ENHRY and CDR2 SYGVKD. The CDR3 region has the DNA TGTGCCATCAGTGAGTCCGGGAGGAACTACAATGAGCAGTTCTTC. This translates into CAISESGRNYNEQFF.

This clone occurred a few times. The rearrangement joins TRBV5-6 to TRBJ2-3; the match to TRBD2 covers 12 bases. The CDR3 covers 16 residues. The germline CDR1 and CDR2 sequences are SGHDT and YYEEEE. V was pared by 4 bases and J by 3 bases, with 6 bases of the junction left unmatched. The chain's CDR3 is CASSTGTSGRTDTQYF. The CDR3 region has the DNA TGTGCCAGCAGCACCGGGACTAGCGGGCGGACAGATACGCAGTATTTT.

The V and J genes are TRBV5-1 and TRBJ2-1, with 11 bases that match TRBD2. The length of the CDR3 is 16 residues. Germline trimming cut 6 bases from V and 8 bases from J; bases unmatched to any gene: 13. Germline loops: CDR1 SGHRS, CDR2 YFSETQ. The chain's CDR3 is CASNRLAGGRGDEQFF. For the CDR3, the DNA is TGCGCCAGCAATCGGCTAGCGGGGGGTCGTGGAGATGAGCAGTTCTTC.

Comments on this clone: Other DNA sequences of this sample code for an identical CDR3. This sequence joins TRBV30 and TRBJ2-5; 8 positions match TRBD2. The CDR3 length is 14 residues. The trim removed 3 bases at V and 2 bases at J, leaving 5 bases unmatched. CDR1 is GTSNPN, CDR2 SVGIG, per germline (reference sequence). The CDR3 reads CAWSGGGKQETQYF. In DNA form, the CDR3 reads TGTGCCTGGAGCGGGGGGGGCAAACAAGAGACCCAGTACTTC.

This sequence joins TRBV5-1 and TRBJ2-7; TRBD2 aligns across 12 bases. The CDR3 extends over 15 amino acids. Germline CDR1 SGHRS, CDR2 YFSETQ. The trim removed 3 bases at V and 2 bases at J, leaving 3 bases unmatched. The CDR3 region is CASSSRTSGTYEQYF. The CDR3 coding sequence is TGCGCCAGCAGCTCCCGGACTAGCGGGACCTACGAGCAGTACTTC. Together with reference TRBV5-1 and TRBJ2-7, the CDR3 gives the full variable domain: KAGVTQTPRYLIKTRGQQVTLSCSPISGHRSVSWYQQTPGQGLQFLFEYFSETQRNKGNFPGRFSGRQFSNSRSEMNVSTLELGDSALYLCASSSRTSGTYEQYFGPGTRLTVT.

The chain has TRBV18 and TRBJ1-1, with 7 bases fitting TRBD1. CDR3 length equals 12 residues. Germline CDR1 KGHSH, CDR2 LQKENI. The V gene end was trimmed by 4 bases and the J gene end by 5 bases; junction bases not matched to a gene: 1. CDR3 DNA sequence: TGTGCCAGCTCACGACAGGGAACTGAAGCTTTCTTT. Protein sequence: CASSRQGTEAFF.

The chain employs TRBV18 and TRBJ1-1; D is perhaps TRBD1 (6 bases). Trimming stripped 7 bases from V and 5 bases from J, with 8 bases between. Germline V gives CDR1 KGHSH, CDR2 LQKENI. The CDR3 is 11 amino acids. CDR3 amino acids: CASLGGTEAFF. CDR3 nucleotides: TGTGCCAGCTTAGGGGGTACTGAAGCTTTCTTT.

The chain carries TRBV6-1 and TRBJ1-1, with TRBD1 identical over 7 bases. The CDR3 length is 15 residues. The V and J ends lost 6 bases and 0 bases, in that order; junction bases with no gene match: 7. Germline V lookup: CDR1 MNHNS, CDR2 SASEGT. CDR3 region: CASREGGTVNTEAFF. The CDR3 DNA reads as TGTGCCAGCAGGGAGGGAGGGACAGTGAACACTGAAGCTTTCTTT.

The chain employs TRBV19 and TRBJ1-5; D possibly corresponds to TRBD1 (6 bases). CDR1 and CDR2 (germline): LNHDA, SQIVND (reference sequence). The germline V and J ends were trimmed by 5 bases and 8 bases, with 16 bases remaining between them. This CDR3 has 14 residues. CDR3 DNA: TGTGCCAGTAGTCACAGGGAGAGGGGCGAGCCCCAGCATTTT. Translation: CASSHRERGEPQHF.

The chain uses TRBV15 and TRBJ2-3; D is possibly TRBD2 (5 bases). The germline CDR1 and CDR2 sequences are LNHNV and YYDKDF (reference sequence). The CDR3 length is 13 residues. Deletions cut 0 bases from V and 14 bases from J, with 15 bases between. The CDR3 region is CATSRDKLPAVYF. For the CDR3, the DNA is TGTGCCACCAGCAGAGATAAGCTCCCAGCGGTGTATTTT.

The rearrangement links TRBV5-6 to TRBJ1-1; D unclear. Germline lookup yields CDR1 SGHDT and CDR2 YYEEEE. The CDR3 is 16 amino acids. V was pared by 3 bases and J by 0 bases, with 15 bases between. The CDR3 DNA follows: TGTGCCAGCAGCTCCCTAATTGGGGTCATGAACACTGAAGCTTTCTTT. This gives the protein CASSSLIGVMNTEAFF.

V is TRBV4-1 and J is TRBJ1-1; D perhaps matches TRBD1 (6 bases). The CDR3 length is 19 residues. Trimming shortened V by 0 bases and J by 5 bases, and 25 bases separated the two germline ends. Germline V gene sequence: CDR1 MGHRA, CDR2 YSYEKL. The CDR3 is CASSQDRRGVGRGATEAFF. The CDR3 DNA sequence: TGCGCCAGCAGCCAAGATCGTCGTGGAGTAGGCAGGGGAGCTACTGAAGCTTTCTTT.

This clone was seen more than once but under ten times. V usage is TRBV5-6 and J usage is TRBJ2-1; possible D gene TRBD1, 8 bases. CDR3 length equals 16 residues. V gave up 3 bases and J gave up 7 bases, with 20 bases separating them. Germline V gene sequence: CDR1 SGHDT, CDR2 YYEEEE. CDR3 coding DNA: TGTGCCAGCAGCTGGATCGACAGGGGCGGGGGTAATGAGCAGTTCTTC. Its translation: CASSWIDRGGGNEQFF.

The V and J genes are TRBV5-5 and TRBJ1-5; D remains unclear. CDR1 and CDR2 from the germline V gene are SGHKS and YYEKEE (reference sequence). CDR3 length: 15 residues. V lost 0 bases and J 2 bases, leaving 9 bases between the germline ends. CDR3 sequence: CASSLASQGNQPQHF. The CDR3 DNA reads as TGTGCCAGCAGCTTGGCCAGCCAGGGCAATCAGCCCCAGCATTTT.

The chain combines TRBV5-1 with TRBJ2-5; no clear D gene. The CDR3 has 11 residues. The germline V gene encodes CDR1 SGHRS and CDR2 YFSETQ. Trimming shortened V by 7 bases and J by 5 bases, and 9 bases separated the two germline ends. The CDR3 loop is CASASYETQYF. The CDR3 DNA reads as TGCGCCAGCGCTAGTTACGAGACCCAGTACTTC.

The chain joins TRBV30 to TRBJ2-1; 12 nucleotides match TRBD2. V shed 2 bases and J 7 bases; nucleotides not matched to a gene: 18. The CDR3 consists of 19 residues. The germline CDR1 and CDR2 sequences are GTSNPN and SVGIG (reference sequence). CDR3 sequence reads: CAWSSTRTSGTRVRNEQFF. The CDR3 DNA follows: TGTGCCTGGAGTTCAACGAGGACTAGCGGGACGAGGGTCCGGAATGAGCAGTTCTTC.

The chain has TRBV25-1 and TRBJ1-1; maybe TRBD1 (5 bases). This CDR3 region has 14 residues. V lost 4 bases and J 5 bases, leaving 14 bases between the germline ends. Germline lookup yields CDR1 MGHDK and CDR2 SYGVNS. In nucleotides, the CDR3 is TGTGCCAGCAGTGGCCCTGGGGGGGGTACTGAAGCTTTCTTT. It specifies CASSGPGGGTEAFF.

The gene calls are TRBV19 and TRBJ2-1; D may be TRBD1 or TRBD2 (5 bases each). Germline values: CDR1 LNHDA, CDR2 SQIVND (reference sequence). The CDR3 loop spans 12 amino acids. V gave up 4 bases and J gave up 9 bases, with 10 bases separating them. The CDR3 nucleotides are TGTGCCAGTAGTAAACAGGCGGGTGAGCAGTTCTTC. This translates into CASSKQAGEQFF.